Described below is a single T cell receptor beta chain sequence and its context. This entry is derived from a study of blood T cell repertoires in COVID-19. Study context: The origin of the acute and convalescent COVID-19 samples was the United States, Italy and Spain.

Study processing details: How many nucleated cells were present was estimated from reference gene primer amplification. Measured with immunoSEQ multiplex PCR; TCRdb has only the in-frame clones, and not every one. V and J calls plus clone size are reproduced from that table; the DNA served to infer D and trimming. The repertoire consists of around 270,000 clones, with 70% to 90% occurring once and the leading ten covering 0.87%. This CDR3 spans 15 amino acids. Per the germline V gene, CDR1 is MDHEN and CDR2 is SYDVKM. Trimming left V 4 bases short and J 3 bases short, with 16 bases between. The Seattle patients, enrolled during active infection, were followed longitudinally.

Material for sequencing was peripheral blood. The rearrangement links TRBV28 to TRBJ2-7; a possible D gene is TRBD2 (6 bases). The sequence derives from a human donor with COVID-19, enrolled during active disease. The donor label of this sample is uncertain. The CDR3 here is CASSSPGTWIYEQYF. DNA of the CDR3: TGTGCCAGCAGTTCGCCCGGGACTTGGATCTACGAGCAGTACTTC.